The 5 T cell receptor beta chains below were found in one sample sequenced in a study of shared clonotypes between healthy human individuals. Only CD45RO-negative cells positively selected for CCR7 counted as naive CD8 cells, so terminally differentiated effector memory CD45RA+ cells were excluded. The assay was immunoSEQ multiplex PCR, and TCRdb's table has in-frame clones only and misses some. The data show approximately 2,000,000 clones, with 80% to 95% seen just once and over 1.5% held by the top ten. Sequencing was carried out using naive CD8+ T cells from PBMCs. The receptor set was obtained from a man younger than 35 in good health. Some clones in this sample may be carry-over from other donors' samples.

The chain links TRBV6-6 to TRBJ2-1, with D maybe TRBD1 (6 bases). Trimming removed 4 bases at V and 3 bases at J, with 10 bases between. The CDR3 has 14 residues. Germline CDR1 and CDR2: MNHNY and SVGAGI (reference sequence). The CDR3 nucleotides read TGTGCCAGCAGTTGGGGGCGAGTCTACAATGAGCAGTTCTTC. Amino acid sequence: CASSWGRVYNEQFF.

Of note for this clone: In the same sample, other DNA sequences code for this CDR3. The CDR3 bases are TGTGCCAGCAGCTTAGGAGGGGGAACCTACGAGCAGTACTTC. Translating it yields CASSLGGGTYEQYF. The chain joins TRBV11-2 to TRBJ2-7, with a possible D match to TRBD1 (6 bases). The CDR3 sequence is 14 residues long. V lost 1 base and J 2 bases, leaving 9 bases between the germline ends. In germline, CDR1 is SGHAT, CDR2 FQNNGV.

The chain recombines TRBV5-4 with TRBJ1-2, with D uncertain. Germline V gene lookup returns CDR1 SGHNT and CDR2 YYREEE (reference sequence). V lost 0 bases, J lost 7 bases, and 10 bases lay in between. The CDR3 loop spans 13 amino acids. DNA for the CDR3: TGTGCCAGCAGCTTGGAAGGTGGAAGTGGCTACACCTTC. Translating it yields CASSLEGGSGYTF.

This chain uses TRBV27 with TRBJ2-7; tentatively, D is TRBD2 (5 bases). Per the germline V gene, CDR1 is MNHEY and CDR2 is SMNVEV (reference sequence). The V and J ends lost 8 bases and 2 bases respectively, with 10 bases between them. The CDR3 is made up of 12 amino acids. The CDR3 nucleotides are TGTGCCAGCGCGGGCAGCGCCTACGAGCAGTACTTC. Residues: CASAGSAYEQYF.

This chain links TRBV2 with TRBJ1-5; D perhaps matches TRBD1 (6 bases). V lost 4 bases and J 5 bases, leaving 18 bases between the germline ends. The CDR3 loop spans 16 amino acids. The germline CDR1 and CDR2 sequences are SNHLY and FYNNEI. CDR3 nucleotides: TGTGCCAGCAGTGTCTCTGGGGGGCGCGACCATCAGCCCCAGCATTTT. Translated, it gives CASSVSGGRDHQPQHF.